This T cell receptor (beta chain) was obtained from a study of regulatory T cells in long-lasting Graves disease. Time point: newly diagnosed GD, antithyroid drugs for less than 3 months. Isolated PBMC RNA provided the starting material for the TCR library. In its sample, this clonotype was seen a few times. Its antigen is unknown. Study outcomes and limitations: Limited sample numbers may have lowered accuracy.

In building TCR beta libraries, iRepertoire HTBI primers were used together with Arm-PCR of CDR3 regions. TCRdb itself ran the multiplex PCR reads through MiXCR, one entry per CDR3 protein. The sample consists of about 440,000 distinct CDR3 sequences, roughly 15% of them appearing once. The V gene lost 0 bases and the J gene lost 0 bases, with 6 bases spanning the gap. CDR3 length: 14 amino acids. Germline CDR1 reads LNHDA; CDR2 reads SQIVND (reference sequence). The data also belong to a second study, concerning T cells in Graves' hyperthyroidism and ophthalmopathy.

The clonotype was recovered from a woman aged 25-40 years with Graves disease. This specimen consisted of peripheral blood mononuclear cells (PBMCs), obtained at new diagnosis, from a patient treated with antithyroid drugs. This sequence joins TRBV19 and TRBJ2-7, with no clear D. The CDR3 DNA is TGTGCCAGTAGTATAGACGGGCCCTCCTACGAGCAGTACTTC. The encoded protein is CASSIDGPSYEQYF.